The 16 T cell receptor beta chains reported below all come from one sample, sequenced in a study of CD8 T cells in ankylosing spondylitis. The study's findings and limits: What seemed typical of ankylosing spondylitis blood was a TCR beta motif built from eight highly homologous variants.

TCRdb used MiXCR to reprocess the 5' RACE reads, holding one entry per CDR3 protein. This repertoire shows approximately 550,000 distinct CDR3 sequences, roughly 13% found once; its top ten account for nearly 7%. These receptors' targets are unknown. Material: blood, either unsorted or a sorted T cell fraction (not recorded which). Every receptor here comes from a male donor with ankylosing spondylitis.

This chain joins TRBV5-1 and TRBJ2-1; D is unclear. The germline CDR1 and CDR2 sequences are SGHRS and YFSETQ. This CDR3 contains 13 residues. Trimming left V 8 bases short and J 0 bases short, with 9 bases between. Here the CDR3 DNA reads TGCGCCAGTCGACCCAACTCCTACAATGAGCAGTTCTTC. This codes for CASRPNSYNEQFF.

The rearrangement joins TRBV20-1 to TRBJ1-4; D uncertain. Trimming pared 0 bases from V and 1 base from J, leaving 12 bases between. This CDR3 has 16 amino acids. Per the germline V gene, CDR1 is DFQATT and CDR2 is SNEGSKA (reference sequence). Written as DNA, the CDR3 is TGCAGTGCTAGAGAAGGGAGCCTTCTAACTAATGAAAAACTGTTTTTT. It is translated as CSAREGSLLTNEKLFF.

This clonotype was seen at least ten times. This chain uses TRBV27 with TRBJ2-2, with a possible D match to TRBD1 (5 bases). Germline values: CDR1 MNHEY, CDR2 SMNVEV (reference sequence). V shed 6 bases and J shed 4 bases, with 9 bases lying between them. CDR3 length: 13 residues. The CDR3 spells CASRAGRTGELFF. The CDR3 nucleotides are TGTGCCAGCAGGGCAGGGCGCACCGGGGAGCTGTTTTTT.

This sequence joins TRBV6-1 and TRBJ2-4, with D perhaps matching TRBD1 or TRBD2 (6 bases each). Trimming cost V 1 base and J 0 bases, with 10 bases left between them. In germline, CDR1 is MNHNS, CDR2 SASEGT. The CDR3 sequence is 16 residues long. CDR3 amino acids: CASSEVRGRAKNIQYF. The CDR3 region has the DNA TGTGCCAGCAGTGAAGTCCGGGGGCGAGCCAAAAACATTCAGTACTTC.

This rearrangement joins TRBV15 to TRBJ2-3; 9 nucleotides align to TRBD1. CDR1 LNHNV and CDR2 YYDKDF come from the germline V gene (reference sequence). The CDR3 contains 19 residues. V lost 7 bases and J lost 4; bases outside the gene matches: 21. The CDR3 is CATTGKSKTTGGGPDTQYF. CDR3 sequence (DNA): TGTGCCACCACGGGCAAATCTAAGACGACAGGGGGAGGTCCAGATACGCAGTATTTT.

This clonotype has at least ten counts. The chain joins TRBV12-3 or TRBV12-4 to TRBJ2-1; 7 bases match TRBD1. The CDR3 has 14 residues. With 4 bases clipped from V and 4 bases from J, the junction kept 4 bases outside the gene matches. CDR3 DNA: TGTGCCAGCAGTTCAGGGGGAAAGTACAATGAGCAGTTCTTC. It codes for CASSSGGKYNEQFF.

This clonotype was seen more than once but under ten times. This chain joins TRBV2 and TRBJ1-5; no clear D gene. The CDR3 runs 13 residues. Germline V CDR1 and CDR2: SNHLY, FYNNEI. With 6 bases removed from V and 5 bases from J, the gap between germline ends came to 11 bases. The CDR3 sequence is CASRDMDHQPQHF. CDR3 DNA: TGTGCCAGCAGGGATATGGATCATCAGCCCCAGCATTTT. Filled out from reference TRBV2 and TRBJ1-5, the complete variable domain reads EPEVTQTPSHQVTQMGQEVILRCVPISNHLYFYWYRQILGQKVEFLVSFYNNEISEKSEIFDDQFSVERPDGSNFTLKIRSTKLEDSAMYFCASRDMDHQPQHFGDGTRLSIL.

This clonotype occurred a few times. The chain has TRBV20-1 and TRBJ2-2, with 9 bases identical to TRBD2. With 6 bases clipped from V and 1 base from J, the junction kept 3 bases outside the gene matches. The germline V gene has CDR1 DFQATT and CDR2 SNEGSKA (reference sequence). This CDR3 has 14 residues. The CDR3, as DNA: TGCAGTGCCAAGACTAGCGGGAACACCGGGGAGCTGTTTTTT. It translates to CSAKTSGNTGELFF.

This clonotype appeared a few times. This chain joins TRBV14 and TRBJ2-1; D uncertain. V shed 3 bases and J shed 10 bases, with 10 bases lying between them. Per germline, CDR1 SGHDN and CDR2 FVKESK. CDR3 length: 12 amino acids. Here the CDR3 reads CASSHVSREQFF. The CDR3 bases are TGTGCCAGCAGCCACGTGAGTAGGGAGCAGTTCTTC. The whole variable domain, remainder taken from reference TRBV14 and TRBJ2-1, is EAGVTQFPSHSVIEKGQTVTLRCDPISGHDNLYWYRRVMGKEIKFLLHFVKESKQDESGMPNNRFLAERTGGTYSTLKVQPAELEDSGVYFCASSHVSREQFFGPGTRLTVL.

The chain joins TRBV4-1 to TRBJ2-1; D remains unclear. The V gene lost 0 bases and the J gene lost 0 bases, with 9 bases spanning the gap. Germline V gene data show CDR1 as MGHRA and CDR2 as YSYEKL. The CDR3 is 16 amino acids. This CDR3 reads CASSQDFPSSYNEQFF. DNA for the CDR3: TGCGCCAGCAGCCAAGATTTCCCGAGCTCCTACAATGAGCAGTTCTTC.

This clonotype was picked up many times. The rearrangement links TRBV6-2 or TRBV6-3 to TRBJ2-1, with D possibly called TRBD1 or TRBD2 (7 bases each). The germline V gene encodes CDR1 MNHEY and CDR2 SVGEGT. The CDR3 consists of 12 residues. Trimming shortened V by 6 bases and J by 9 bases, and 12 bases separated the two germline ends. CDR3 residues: CASSPGGGEQFF. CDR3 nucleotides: TGTGCCAGCAGCCCAGGGGGGGGTGAGCAGTTCTTC.

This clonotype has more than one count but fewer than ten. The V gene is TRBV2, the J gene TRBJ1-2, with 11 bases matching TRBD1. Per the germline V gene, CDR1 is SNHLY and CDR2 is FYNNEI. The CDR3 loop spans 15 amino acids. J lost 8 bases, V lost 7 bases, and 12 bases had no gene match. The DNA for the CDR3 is TGTGCCAGCACCAGCCGGACAGGGGGCAATGTCGGCTACACCTTC. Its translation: CASTSRTGGNVGYTF.

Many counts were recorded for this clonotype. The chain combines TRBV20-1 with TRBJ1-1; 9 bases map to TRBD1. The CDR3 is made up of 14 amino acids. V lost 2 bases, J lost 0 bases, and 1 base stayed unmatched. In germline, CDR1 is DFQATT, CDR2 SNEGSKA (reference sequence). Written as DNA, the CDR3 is TGCAGTGCTAGAAGACAGGGGGTGAACACTGAAGCTTTCTTT. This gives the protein CSARRQGVNTEAFF.

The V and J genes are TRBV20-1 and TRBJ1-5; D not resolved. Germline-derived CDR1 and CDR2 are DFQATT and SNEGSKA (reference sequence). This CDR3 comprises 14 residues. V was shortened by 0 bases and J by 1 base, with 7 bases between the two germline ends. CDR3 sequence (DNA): TGCAGTGCTAGAGATGATAGGAGCAATCAGCCCCAGCATTTT. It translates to CSARDDRSNQPQHF.

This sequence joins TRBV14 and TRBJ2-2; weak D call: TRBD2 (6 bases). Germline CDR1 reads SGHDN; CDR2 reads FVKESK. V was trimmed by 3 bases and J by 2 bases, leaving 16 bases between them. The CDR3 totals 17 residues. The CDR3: CASSHLVRRGNTGELFF. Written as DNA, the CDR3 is TGTGCCAGCAGCCACCTCGTGAGGCGGGGTAACACCGGGGAGCTGTTTTTT.

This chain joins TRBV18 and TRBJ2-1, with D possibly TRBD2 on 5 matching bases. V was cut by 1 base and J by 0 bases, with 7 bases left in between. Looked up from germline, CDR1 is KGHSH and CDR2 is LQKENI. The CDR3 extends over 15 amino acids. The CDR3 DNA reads TGTGCCAGCTCACCACGCGGGTACTCCTACAATGAGCAGTTCTTC. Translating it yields CASSPRGYSYNEQFF. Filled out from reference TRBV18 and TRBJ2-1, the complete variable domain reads NAGVMQNPRHLVRRRGQEARLRCSPMKGHSHVYWYRQLPEEGLKFMVYLQKENIIDESGMPKERFSAEFPKEGPSILRIQQVVRGDSAAYFCASSPRGYSYNEQFFGPGTRLTVL.